Listed below are T cell receptor beta chains from one sample, sequenced in a study of Ad26.COV2.S vaccination and SARS-CoV-2 variants. The data were produced by immunoSEQ multiplex PCR, yet TCRdb's version contains in-frame clones alone and is incomplete. Counted here are around 500,000 clones, about nine tenths occurring once; the ten biggest clones make up 1.7%. The sample here was peripheral blood, taken in a trial of Ad26.COV2.S vaccine versus placebo. The receptors were sampled from a person aged 18-65 years who received the Ad26.COV2.S COVID-19 vaccine or a placebo. The CDR3 runs from the conserved cysteine through the conserved F or W. A D gene is named only where the DNA matches it firmly. Only part of the rows carry a size: once, few, many, or a class if the clone is expanded.

J gene	D gene	V gene	clone size	CDR3 protein	CDR3 DNA
TRBJ1-2	TRBD1	TRBV11-2	.	CASSLVTGNYGYTF	TGTGCCAGCAGCTTAGTGACAGGGAACTATGGCTACACCTTC
TRBJ1-3	.	TRBV4-2	once	CASSPSQGRNTIYF	TGTGCCAGCAGCCCATCCCAGGGACGGAACACCATATATTTT
TRBJ2-3	.	TRBV3-1/TRBV3-2	.	CASSPSLGYTDTQYF	TGTGCCAGCAGCCCTTCACTCGGATACACAGATACGCAGTATTTT
TRBJ2-7	TRBD1	TRBV27	.	CASSWGQGSLYEQYF	TGTGCCAGCAGTTGGGGACAGGGATCCCTCTACGAGCAGTACTTC
TRBJ2-5	TRBD1	TRBV6-6	.	CASSYPGTGWETQYF	TGTGCCAGCAGTTACCCCGGGACAGGGTGGGAGACCCAGTACTTC
TRBJ1-2	.	TRBV2	.	CASSESRGSYTF	TGTGCCAGCAGTGAGAGCCGGGGGAGCTACACCTTC
TRBJ2-6	.	TRBV14	.	CASSQAGVRVLTF	TGTGCCAGCAGCCAAGCCGGGGTACGGGTCCTGACTTTC
TRBJ1-2	.	TRBV13	once	CASSRILGSTSLYGYTF	TGTGCCAGCAGCCGAATCCTTGGATCCACCTCGCTCTATGGCTACACCTTC
TRBJ1-1	.	TRBV7-2	.	CASSNDRNTEAFF	TGTGCCAGCAGCAACGACAGGAACACTGAAGCTTTCTTT
TRBJ1-4	.	TRBV2	.	CASSHDSELFF	TGTGCCAGCAGCCACGACAGTGAACTGTTTTTT
TRBJ2-5	.	TRBV29-1	.	CSARRGKETQYF	TGCAGCGCCCGGAGGGGTAAAGAGACCCAGTACTTC
TRBJ2-3	.	TRBV19	.	CASDTTPGMGRSTDTQYF	TGTGCCAGTGATACCACACCGGGGATGGGACGGAGCACAGATACGCAGTATTTT
TRBJ2-7	.	TRBV14	.	CASSQAGHLVYEQYF	TGTGCCAGCAGCCAAGCGGGACACCTAGTCTACGAGCAGTACTTC
TRBJ1-2	TRBD1	TRBV6-5	.	CASSPGTGESYGYTF	TGTGCCAGCAGCCCCGGGACAGGGGAGTCCTATGGCTACACCTTC
TRBJ2-2	.	TRBV24-1	.	CATSDSGAPTGELFF	TGTGCCACCAGTGATTCGGGGGCGCCAACCGGGGAGCTGTTTTTT
TRBJ1-2	.	TRBV6-5	.	CASSSEFYGYTF	TGTGCCAGCAGCTCCGAATTCTATGGCTACACCTTC